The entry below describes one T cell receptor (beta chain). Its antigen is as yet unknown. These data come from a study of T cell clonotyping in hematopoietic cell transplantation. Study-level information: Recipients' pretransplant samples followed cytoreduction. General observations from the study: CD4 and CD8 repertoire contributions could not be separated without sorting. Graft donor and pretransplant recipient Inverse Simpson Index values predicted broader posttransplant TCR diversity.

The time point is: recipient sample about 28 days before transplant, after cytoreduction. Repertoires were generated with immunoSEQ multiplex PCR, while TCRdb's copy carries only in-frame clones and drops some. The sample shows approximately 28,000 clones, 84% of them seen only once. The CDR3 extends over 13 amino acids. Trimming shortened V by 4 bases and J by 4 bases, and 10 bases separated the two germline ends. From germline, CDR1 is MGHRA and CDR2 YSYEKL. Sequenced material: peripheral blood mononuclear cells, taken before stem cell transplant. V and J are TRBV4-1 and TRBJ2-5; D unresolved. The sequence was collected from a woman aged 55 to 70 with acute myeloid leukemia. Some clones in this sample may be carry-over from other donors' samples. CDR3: CASSRLMGETQYF. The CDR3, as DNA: TGCGCCAGCAGCCGTTTGATGGGAGAGACCCAGTACTTC.